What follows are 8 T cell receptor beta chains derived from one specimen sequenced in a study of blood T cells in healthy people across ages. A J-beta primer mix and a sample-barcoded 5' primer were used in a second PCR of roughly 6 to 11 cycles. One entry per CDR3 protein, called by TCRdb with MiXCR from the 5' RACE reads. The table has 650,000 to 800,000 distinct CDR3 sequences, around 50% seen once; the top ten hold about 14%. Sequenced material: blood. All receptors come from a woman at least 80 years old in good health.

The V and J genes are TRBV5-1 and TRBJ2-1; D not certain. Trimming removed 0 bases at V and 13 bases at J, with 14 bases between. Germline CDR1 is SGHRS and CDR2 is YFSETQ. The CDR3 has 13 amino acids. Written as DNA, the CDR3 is TGCGCCAGCAGCTTGGTTACCCCAGAGACCCAGTTCTTC. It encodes CASSLVTPETQFF.

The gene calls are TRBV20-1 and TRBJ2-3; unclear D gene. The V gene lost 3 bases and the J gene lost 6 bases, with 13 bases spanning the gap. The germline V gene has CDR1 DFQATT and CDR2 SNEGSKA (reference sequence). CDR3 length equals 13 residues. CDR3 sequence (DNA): TGCAGTGCTAGGAGGATGGCGAGCGATACGCAGTATTTT. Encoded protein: CSARRMASDTQYF.

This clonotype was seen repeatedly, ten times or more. The CDR3 is CSVLASLPYNEQFF. Written as DNA, the CDR3 is TGCAGCGTTCTAGCTTCACTCCCCTACAATGAGCAGTTCTTC. The rearrangement uses TRBV29-1 and TRBJ2-1, with D perhaps TRBD2 (5 bases). V dropped 5 bases and J dropped 2 bases, with 13 bases sitting between them. CDR1 is SQVTM, CDR2 ANQGSEA, per germline. CDR3 length equals 14 residues.

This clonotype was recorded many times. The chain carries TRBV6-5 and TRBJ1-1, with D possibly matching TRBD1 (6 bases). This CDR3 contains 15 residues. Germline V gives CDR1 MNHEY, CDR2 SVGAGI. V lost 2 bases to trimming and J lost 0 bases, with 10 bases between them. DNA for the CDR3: TGTGCCAGCAGTTACGGTGCAGGGGTGAACACTGAAGCTTTCTTT. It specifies CASSYGAGVNTEAFF.

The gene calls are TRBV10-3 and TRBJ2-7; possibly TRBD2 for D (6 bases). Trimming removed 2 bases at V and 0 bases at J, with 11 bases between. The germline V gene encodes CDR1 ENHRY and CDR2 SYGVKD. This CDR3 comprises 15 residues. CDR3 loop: CAISEPQAGSYEQYF. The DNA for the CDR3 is TGTGCCATCAGTGAGCCCCAAGCGGGCTCCTACGAGCAGTACTTC.

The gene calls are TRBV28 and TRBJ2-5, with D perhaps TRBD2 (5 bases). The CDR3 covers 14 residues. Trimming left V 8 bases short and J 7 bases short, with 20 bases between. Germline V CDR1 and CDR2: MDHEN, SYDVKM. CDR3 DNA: TGTGCCAGCTCAGTTTATAGGGAGAAGGTGACCCAGTACTTC. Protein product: CASSVYREKVTQYF.

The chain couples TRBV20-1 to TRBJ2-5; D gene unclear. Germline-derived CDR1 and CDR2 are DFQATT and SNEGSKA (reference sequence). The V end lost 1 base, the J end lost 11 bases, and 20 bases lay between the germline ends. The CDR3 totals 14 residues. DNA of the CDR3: TGCAGTGCTAGAGTTTTGGCAGGTTCCAATGAGCAGTACTTC. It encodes CSARVLAGSNEQYF.

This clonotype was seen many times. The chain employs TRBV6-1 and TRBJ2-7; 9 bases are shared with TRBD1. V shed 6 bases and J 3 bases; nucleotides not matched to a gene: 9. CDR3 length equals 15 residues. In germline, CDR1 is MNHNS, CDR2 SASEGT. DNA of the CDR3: TGTGCCAGCAGCGAGACAGGGGGGACCCTCTACGAGCAGTACTTC. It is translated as CASSETGGTLYEQYF.